Below, one T cell receptor (beta chain) is given with its context. Its specificity is not known. The source of the sample is a study of T cell responses to AZD1222 COVID-19 vaccine. Only in-frame clones appear in the TCRdb table, and some are missing; sequencing was by immunoSEQ multiplex PCR. The table shows 95,000 to 100,000 clones, with roughly nine tenths occurring only once. Trimming removed 3 bases from V and 4 bases from J, with 12 bases in between. CDR3 length: 14 amino acids. Germline V gene sequence: CDR1 MNHNS, CDR2 SASEGT. Study conclusions and caveats: The study found vaccine-associated CD4 TCRs spanning spike, dominant at 160-218 and 743-854. Samples come after the peak T cell response, not at day 14.

The V gene is TRBV6-1, the J gene TRBJ1-2; D is possibly TRBD1 (5 bases). Sequenced material: peripheral blood, taken on day 0 of AZD1222 vaccination. The source is an adult in good health. CDR3 protein: CASSEGDSSYGYTF. The CDR3 coding sequence is TGTGCCAGCAGTGAGGGTGACAGCTCCTATGGCTACACCTTC.